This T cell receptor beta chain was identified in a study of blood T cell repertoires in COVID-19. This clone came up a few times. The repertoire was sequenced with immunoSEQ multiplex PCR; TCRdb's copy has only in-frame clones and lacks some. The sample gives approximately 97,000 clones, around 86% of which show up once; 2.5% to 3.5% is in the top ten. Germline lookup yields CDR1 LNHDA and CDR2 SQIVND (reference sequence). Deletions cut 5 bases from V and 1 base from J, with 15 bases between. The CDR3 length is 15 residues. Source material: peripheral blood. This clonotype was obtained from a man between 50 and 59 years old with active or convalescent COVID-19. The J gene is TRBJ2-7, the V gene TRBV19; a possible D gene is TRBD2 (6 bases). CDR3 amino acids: CASSPLASASYEQYF. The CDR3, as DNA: TGTGCCAGTAGTCCCCTGGCTAGCGCTTCCTACGAGCAGTACTTC.